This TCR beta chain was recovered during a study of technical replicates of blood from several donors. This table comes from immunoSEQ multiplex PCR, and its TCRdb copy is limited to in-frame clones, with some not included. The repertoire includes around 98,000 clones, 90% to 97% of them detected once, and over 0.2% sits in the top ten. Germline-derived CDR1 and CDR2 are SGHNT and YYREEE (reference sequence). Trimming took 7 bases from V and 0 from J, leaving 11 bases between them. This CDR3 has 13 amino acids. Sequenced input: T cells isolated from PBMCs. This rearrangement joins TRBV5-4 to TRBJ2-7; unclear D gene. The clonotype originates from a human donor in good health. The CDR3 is CASGRSASYEQYF. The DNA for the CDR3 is TGTGCCAGCGGCAGAAGTGCCTCCTACGAGCAGTACTTC.